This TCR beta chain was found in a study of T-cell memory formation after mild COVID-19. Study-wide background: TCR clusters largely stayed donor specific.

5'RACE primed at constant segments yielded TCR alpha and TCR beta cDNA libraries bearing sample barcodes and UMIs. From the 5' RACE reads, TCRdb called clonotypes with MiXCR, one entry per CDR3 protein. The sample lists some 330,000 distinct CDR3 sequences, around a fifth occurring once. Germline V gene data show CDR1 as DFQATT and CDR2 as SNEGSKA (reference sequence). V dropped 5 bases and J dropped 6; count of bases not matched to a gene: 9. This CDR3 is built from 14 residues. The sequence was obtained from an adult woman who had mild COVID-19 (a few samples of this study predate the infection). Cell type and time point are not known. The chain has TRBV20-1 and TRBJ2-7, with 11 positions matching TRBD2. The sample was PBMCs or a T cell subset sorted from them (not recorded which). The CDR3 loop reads CSALRLAGTSEQYF. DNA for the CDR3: TGCAGTGCTTTGCGACTAGCGGGGACCTCCGAGCAGTACTTC.